The 5 T cell receptor beta chains below all came from one sample that was sequenced in a study of identical twins. Each CDR3 protein gets one entry after TCRdb re-called the 5' RACE reads with MiXCR. The table includes under 300,000 distinct CDR3 sequences, roughly an eighth detected once. These data were also filed under a second study, of yellow fever vaccine responses in identical twins.

The sample was memory (CD45RO+) T cells sorted from blood. The receptors derive from a young woman in good health.

This clonotype was seen a handful of times. The chain employs TRBV20-1 and TRBJ2-7; TRBD2 matches at 8 bases. V lost 1 base to trimming and J lost 1 base; unmatched junction nucleotides: 3. This CDR3 has 14 amino acids. Germline assignment: CDR1 DFQATT and CDR2 SNEGSKA (reference sequence). The CDR3 DNA is TGCAGTGCTAGAGGCGAGCGGGAGTCCTACGAGCAGTACTTC. It specifies CSARGERESYEQYF.

This clonotype was counted a few times. This chain uses TRBV4-3 with TRBJ2-5; the D gene is possibly TRBD2 (6 bases). The CDR3 loop spans 17 amino acids. Germline-derived CDR1 and CDR2 are LGHNA and YSLEER. The V gene lost 0 bases and the J gene lost 1 base, with 15 bases spanning the gap. CDR3 in DNA: TGCGCCAGCAGCCAAGATAAGGGAGGAGTAGGCCAAGAGACCCAGTACTTC. Residues: CASSQDKGGVGQETQYF.

The chain uses TRBV7-8 and TRBJ2-7, with 8 bases matching TRBD2. The CDR3 is 15 amino acids. Per germline, CDR1 SGHVS and CDR2 FQNEAQ. J lost 6 bases, V lost 5 bases, and 12 bases had no gene match. Here the CDR3 reads CASSPPGLVSGEQYF. The CDR3 nucleotides read TGTGCCAGCAGCCCCCCGGGACTAGTATCCGGCGAGCAGTACTTC.

The V and J genes are TRBV9 and TRBJ2-1; the match to TRBD2 covers 9 bases. With 1 base clipped from V and 9 bases from J, the junction kept 8 bases outside the gene matches. This CDR3 region has 15 residues. CDR1 and CDR2 from the germline V gene are SGDLS and YYNGEE. CDR3 sequence reads: CASSVLAGGPGEQFF. CDR3 nucleotides: TGTGCCAGCAGCGTACTGGCGGGGGGGCCCGGTGAGCAGTTCTTC.

The genes are TRBV6-1 and TRBJ2-1; 11 bases line up with TRBD1. Looked up from germline, CDR1 is MNHNS and CDR2 is SASEGT. Trimming took 6 bases from V and 0 from J; bases not matched to a gene: 1. The CDR3 is made up of 15 amino acids. DNA for the CDR3: TGTGCCAGCAGCGGGACAGGGGGCTCCTACAATGAGCAGTTCTTC. Residues: CASSGTGGSYNEQFF.